This T cell receptor (beta chain) originates from a study of cytomegalovirus exposure and HLA in healthy donors. Study details: HLA-typed donors were the source of approximately 88 million unique TCRs held in an early data release. Findings and limits, study-wide: The study designated 150 to 200 TCR beta chains cytomegalovirus-associated. At a 0.05 false discovery rate, a later analysis found around 17,000 TCR beta sequences to be associated with HLA alleles.

The CDR3 extends over 16 amino acids. After removal of 5 bases from V and 4 bases from J, the junction contained 13 bases not matched to a gene. In germline, CDR1 is MRHNA, CDR2 SNTAGT. Both 60 Vbeta primers and 13 Jbeta primers went into the PCR. Clones were read by immunoSEQ multiplex PCR, and TCRdb kept only the in-frame ones, dropping some. The sample table sets out some 70,000 clones. As for this clone: Its target is unknown.

The sequencing sample was made of PBMCs. This clonotype was obtained from a man between 35 and 55 years old in good health and CMV-seronegative. The chain has TRBV6-4 and TRBJ1-1; 7 bases map to TRBD1. The CDR3 DNA reads TGTGCCAGCAGTAATACAGGGGTTGACGAAGGCACTGAAGCTTTCTTT. Residues: CASSNTGVDEGTEAFF.